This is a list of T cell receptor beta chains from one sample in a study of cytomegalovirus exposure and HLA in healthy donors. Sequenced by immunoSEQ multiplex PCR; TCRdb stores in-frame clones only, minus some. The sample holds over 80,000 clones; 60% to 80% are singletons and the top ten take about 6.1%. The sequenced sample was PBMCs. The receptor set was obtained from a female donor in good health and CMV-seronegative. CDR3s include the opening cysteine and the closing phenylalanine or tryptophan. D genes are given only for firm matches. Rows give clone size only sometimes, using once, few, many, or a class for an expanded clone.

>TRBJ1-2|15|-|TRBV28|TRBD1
TGTGCCAGCAGTAAGCCAGGGGGGTATAACTATGGCTACACCTTC
CASSKPGGYNYGYTF
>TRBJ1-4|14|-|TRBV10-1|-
TGCGCCAGCAGCCCCCTAAATACCCGGGAAAAACTGTTTTTT
CASSPLNTREKLFF
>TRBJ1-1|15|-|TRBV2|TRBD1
TGTGCCAGCAGTCACGAGACAGGGGATGACACTGAAGCTTTCTTT
CASSHETGDDTEAFF
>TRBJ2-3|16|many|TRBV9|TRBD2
TGTGCCAGCAGCGCCCAGGGTTTCCGGGGGGAAGATACGCAGTATTTT
CASSAQGFRGEDTQYF
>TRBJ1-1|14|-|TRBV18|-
TGTGCCAGCTCCCGGGGTAATCTGAACACTGAAGCTTTCTTT
CASSRGNLNTEAFF
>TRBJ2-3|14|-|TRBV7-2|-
TGTGCCAGCAGCTTAGCGGCGGGGCCCGATACGCAGTATTTT
CASSLAAGPDTQYF
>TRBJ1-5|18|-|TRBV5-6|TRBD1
TGTGCCATCAGTCAAATGACAGGGGGCTTTTATAGCAATCAGCCCCAGCATTTT
CAISQMTGGFYSNQPQHF
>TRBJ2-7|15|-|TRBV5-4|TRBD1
TGTGCCAGCAGCTACGGACAGGGAATCTCCTACGAGCAGTACTTC
CASSYGQGISYEQYF
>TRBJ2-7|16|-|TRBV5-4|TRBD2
TGTGCCAGCAGCCCAAAACTAGCGGGAGGGCCCTACGAGCAGTACTTC
CASSPKLAGGPYEQYF
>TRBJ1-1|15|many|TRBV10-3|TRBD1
TGTGCCATCAGTGTTTACAGGGGCCTGAACACTGAAGCTTTCTTT
CAISVYRGLNTEAFF
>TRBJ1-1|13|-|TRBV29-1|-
TGCAGCGTTCACAGAATTTCGAACACTGAAGCTTTCTTT
CSVHRISNTEAFF
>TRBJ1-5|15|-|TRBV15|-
TGTGCCACCAGCAGAGTGGGGGGGAACAATCAGCCCCAGCATTTT
CATSRVGGNNQPQHF
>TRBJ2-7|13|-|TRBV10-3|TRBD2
TGTGCCATAACTAGCGGGAGCTTCTACGAGCAGTACTTC
CAITSGSFYEQYF
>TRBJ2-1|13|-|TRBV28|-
TGTGCCAGCAGTTTAATACTAACCAATGAGCAGTTCTTC
CASSLILTNEQFF
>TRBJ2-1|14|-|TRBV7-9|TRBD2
TGTGCCAGCCAGACTAGCGGGGGGGCGAATGAGCAGTTCTTC
CASQTSGGANEQFF